Presented here are 6 T cell receptor beta chains from one specimen sequenced in a study of OX40 agonist ivuxolimab in advanced cancers. Using immunoSEQ multiplex PCR, the repertoire was profiled, and TCRdb retains in-frame clones only, with some absent. Of more than 75,000 clones listed, approximately 86% are singletons. Sequencing was performed on CD4+ or CD8+ T cells sorted from blood, taken in a trial of the OX40 agonist ivuxolimab. The source is an adult with an advanced solid tumor such as melanoma, head and neck, liver or kidney cancer.

The V call is TRBV30, the J call TRBJ2-7; 7 nucleotides align to TRBD1. The CDR3 extends over 14 amino acids. V lost 2 bases to trimming and J lost 1 base; unmatched junction nucleotides: 5. Per germline, CDR1 GTSNPN and CDR2 SVGIG (reference sequence). In nucleotides, the CDR3 is TGTGCCTGGAGTCGGGACAGCCAGTCCTACGAGCAGTACGTC. It specifies CAWSRDSQSYEQYV.

The CDR3 DNA sequence: TGTGCCAGCAGAAAAGGGGAGGATTCCTACGAGCAGTACTTC. It is translated as CASRKGEDSYEQYF. This sequence joins TRBV6-1 and TRBJ2-7, with D tentatively TRBD2 (6 bases). This CDR3 region has 14 residues. The V and J ends lost 6 bases and 1 base respectively, with 13 bases between them. Germline V gene sequence: CDR1 MNHNS, CDR2 SASEGT.

The chain links TRBV6-6 to TRBJ1-4; a possible D gene is TRBD1 (5 bases). The CDR3 has 14 residues. V dropped 4 bases and J dropped 8 bases, with 14 bases sitting between them. Germline assignment: CDR1 MNHNY and CDR2 SVGAGI (reference sequence). The CDR3 is CASSSLERGEKLFF. The CDR3 region has the DNA TGTGCCAGCAGTTCCCTTGAAAGGGGCGAAAAACTGTTTTTT.

The rearrangement joins TRBV28 to TRBJ1-2; 7 bases match TRBD1. In germline, CDR1 is MDHEN, CDR2 SYDVKM. The CDR3 is made up of 12 amino acids. The junction had 0 bases not matched to a gene; V was cut back by 2 bases and J by 6 bases. CDR3 residues: CASSLTGDGYTF. The CDR3, as DNA: TGTGCCAGCAGTTTAACAGGGGATGGCTACACCTTC.

This rearrangement joins TRBV4-1 to TRBJ1-4; D gene ambiguous. The germline gives CDR1 MGHRA, CDR2 YSYEKL. The CDR3 is 18 residues long. Trimming pared 1 base from V and 7 bases from J, leaving 22 bases between. The CDR3 sequence is CASSQASGGNTRGEKLFF. DNA of the CDR3: TGCGCCAGCAGCCAAGCGTCGGGAGGGAACACTCGGGGTGAAAAACTGTTTTTT.

This chain connects TRBV5-4 to TRBJ2-1, with 8 bases fitting TRBD2. CDR3 length equals 14 residues. Per germline, CDR1 SGHNT and CDR2 YYREEE (reference sequence). The V and J ends lost 1 base and 5 bases, in that order; junction bases with no gene match: 2. CDR3: CASSLTSGHNEQFF. The CDR3 bases are TGTGCCAGCAGCTTGACTAGCGGTCACAATGAGCAGTTCTTC. Drawing the rest from reference TRBV5-4 and TRBJ2-1, the complete variable domain is ETGVTQSPTHLIKTRGQQVTLRCSSQSGHNTVSWYQQALGQGPQFIFQYYREEENGRGNFPPRFSGLQFPNYSSELNVNALELDDSALYLCASSLTSGHNEQFFGPGTRLTVL.